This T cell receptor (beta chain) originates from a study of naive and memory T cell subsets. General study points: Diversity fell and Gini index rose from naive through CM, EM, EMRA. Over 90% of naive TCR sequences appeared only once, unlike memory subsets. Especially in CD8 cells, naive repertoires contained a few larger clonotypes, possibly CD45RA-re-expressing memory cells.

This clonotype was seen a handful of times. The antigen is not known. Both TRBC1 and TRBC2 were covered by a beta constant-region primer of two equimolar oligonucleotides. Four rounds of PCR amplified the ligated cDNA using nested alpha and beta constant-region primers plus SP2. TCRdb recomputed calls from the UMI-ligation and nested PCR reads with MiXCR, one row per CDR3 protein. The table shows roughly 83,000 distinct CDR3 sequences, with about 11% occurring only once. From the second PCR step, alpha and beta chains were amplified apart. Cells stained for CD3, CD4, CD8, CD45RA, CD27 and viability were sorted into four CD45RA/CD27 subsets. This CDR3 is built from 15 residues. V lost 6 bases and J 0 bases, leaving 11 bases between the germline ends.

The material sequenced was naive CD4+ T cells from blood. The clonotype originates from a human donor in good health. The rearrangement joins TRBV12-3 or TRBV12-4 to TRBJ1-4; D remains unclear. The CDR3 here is CASRPSDATNEKLFF. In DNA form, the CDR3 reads TGTGCCAGCAGGCCCTCAGATGCAACTAATGAAAAACTGTTTTTT.